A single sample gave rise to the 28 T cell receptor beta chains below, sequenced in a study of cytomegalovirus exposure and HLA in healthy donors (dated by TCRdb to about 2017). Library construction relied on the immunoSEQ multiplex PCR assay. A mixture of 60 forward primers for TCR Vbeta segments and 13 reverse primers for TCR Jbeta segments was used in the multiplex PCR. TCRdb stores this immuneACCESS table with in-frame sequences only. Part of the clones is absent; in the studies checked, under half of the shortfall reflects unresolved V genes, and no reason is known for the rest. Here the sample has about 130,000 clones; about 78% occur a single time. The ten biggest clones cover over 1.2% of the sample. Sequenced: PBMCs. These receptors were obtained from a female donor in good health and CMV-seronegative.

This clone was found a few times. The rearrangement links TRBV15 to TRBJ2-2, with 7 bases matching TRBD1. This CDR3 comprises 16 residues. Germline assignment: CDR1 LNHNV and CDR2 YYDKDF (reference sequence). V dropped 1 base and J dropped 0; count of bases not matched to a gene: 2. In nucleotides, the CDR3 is TGTGCCACCAGCAGAGCAGGGACAGCGAACACCGGGGAGCTGTTTTTT. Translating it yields CATSRAGTANTGELFF.

The CDR3 DNA sequence: TGTGCCAGCAGTTCGGGGCGGGGGACCCAGTACTTC. This translates into CASSSGRGTQYF. V and J are TRBV27 and TRBJ2-5, with TRBD2 as a possible D gene (6 bases). From germline, CDR1 is MNHEY and CDR2 SMNVEV (reference sequence). The CDR3 has 12 amino acids. Trimming stripped 4 bases from V and 7 bases from J, with 10 bases between.

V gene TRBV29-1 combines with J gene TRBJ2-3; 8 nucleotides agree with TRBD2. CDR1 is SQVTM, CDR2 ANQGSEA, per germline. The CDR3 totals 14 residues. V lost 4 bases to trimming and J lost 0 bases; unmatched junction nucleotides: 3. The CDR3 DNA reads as TGCAGCGTTGCCGGGACTAGAAGCACAGATACGCAGTATTTT. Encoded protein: CSVAGTRSTDTQYF.

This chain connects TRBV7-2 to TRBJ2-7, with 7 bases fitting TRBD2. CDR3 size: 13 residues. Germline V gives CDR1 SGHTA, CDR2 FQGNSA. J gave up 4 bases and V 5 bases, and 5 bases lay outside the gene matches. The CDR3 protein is CASSRELAYEQYF. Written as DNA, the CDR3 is TGTGCCAGCAGCCGCGAACTAGCGTACGAGCAGTACTTC.

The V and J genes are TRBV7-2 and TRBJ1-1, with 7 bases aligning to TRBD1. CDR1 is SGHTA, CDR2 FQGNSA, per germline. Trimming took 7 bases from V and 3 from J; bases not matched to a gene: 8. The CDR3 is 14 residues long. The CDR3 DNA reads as TGTGCCAGCACCTACCAGGGGGTTGACACTGAAGCTTTCTTT. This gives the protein CASTYQGVDTEAFF.

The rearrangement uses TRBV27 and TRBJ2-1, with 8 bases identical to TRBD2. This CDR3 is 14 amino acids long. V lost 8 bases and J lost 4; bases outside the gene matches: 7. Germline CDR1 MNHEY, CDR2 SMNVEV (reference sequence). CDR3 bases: TGTGCCAGCGGTAGCGGGACCGGATACAATGAGCAGTTCTTC. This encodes CASGSGTGYNEQFF.

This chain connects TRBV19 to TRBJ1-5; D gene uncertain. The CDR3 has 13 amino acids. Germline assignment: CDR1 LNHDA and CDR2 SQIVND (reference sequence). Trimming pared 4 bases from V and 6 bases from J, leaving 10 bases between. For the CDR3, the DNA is TGTGCCAGTAGTAGGGGAGGGAGTCAGCCCCAGCATTTT. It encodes CASSRGGSQPQHF.

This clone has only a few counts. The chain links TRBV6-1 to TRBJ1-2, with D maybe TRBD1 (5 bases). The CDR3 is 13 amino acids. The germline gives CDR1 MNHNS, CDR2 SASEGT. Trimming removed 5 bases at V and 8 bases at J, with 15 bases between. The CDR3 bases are TGTGCCAGCAGTCCCGGCACCCAGGGCGGCTACACCTTC. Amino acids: CASSPGTQGGYTF.

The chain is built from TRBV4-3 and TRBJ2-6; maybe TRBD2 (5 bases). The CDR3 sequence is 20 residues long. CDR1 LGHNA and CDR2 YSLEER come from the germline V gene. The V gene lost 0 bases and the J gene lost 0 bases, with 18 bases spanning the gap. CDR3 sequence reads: CASSQEMEVWVPSGANVLTF. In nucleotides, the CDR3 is TGCGCCAGCAGCCAAGAAATGGAGGTTTGGGTTCCCTCTGGGGCCAACGTCCTGACTTTC.

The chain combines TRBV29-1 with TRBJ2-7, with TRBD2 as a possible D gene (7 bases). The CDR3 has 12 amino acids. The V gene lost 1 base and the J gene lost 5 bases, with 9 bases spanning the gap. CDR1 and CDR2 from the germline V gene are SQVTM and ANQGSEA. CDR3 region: CSVEGGGDEQYF. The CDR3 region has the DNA TGCAGCGTTGAAGGGGGGGGCGACGAGCAGTACTTC.

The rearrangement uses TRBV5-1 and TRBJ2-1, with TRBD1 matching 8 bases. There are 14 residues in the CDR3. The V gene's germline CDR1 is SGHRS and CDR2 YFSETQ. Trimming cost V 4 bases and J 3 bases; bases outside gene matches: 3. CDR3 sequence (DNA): TGCGCCAGCAGCGCCGGACAGGGCTACAATGAGCAGTTCTTC. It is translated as CASSAGQGYNEQFF.

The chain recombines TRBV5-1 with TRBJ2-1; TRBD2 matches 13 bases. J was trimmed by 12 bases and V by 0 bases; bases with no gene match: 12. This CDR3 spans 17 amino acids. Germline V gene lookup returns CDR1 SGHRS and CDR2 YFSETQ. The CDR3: CASSLGGLAGEKSGQFF. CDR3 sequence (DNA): TGCGCCAGCAGCTTGGGAGGACTAGCGGGAGAAAAGTCCGGGCAGTTCTTC.

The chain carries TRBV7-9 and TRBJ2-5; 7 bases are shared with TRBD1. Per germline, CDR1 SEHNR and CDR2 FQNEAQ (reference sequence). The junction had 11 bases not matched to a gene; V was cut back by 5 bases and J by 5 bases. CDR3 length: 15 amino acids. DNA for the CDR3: TGTGCCAGCAGCGTCTATACAGGGGTCCAGGAGACCCAGTACTTC. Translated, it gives CASSVYTGVQETQYF.

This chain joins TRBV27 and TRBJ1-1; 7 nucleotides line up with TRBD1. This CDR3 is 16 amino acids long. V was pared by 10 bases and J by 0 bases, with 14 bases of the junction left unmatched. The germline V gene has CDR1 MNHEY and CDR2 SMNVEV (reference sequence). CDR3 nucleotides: TGTGCCAACATAACCCATAGGGGACAGATGAACACTGAAGCTTTCTTT. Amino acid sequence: CANITHRGQMNTEAFF.

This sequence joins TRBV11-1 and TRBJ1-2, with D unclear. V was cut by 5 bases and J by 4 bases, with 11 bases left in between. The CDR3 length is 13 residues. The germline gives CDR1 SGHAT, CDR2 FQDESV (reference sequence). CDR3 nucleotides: TGTGCCAGCAGCAGAGTCCCCACCTATGGCTACACCTTC. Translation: CASSRVPTYGYTF.

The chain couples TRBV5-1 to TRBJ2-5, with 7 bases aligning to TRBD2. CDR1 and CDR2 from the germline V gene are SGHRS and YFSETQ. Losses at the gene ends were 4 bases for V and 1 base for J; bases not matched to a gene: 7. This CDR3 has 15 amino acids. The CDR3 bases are TGCGCCAGCAGCCTTAGTAGCGGGTTCCAAGAGACCCAGTACTTC. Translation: CASSLSSGFQETQYF.

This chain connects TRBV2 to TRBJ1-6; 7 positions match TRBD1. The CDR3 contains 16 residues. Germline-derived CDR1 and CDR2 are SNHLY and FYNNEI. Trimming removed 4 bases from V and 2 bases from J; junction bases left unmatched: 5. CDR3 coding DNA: TGTGCCAGCAGTGGACAGGGTCCACCCTATAATTCACCCCTCCACTTT. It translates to CASSGQGPPYNSPLHF.

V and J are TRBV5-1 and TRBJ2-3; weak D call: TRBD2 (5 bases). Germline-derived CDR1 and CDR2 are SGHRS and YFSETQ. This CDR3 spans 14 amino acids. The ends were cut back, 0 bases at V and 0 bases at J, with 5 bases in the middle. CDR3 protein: CASSLGGSTDTQYF. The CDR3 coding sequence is TGCGCCAGCAGCTTGGGAGGGAGCACAGATACGCAGTATTTT.

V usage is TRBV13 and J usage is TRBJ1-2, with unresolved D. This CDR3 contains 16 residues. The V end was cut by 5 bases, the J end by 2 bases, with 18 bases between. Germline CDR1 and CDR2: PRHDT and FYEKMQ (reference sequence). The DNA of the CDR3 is TGTGCCAGCAGCCCCGCACTCCTGGGCAGAAACTATGGCTACACCTTC. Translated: CASSPALLGRNYGYTF.

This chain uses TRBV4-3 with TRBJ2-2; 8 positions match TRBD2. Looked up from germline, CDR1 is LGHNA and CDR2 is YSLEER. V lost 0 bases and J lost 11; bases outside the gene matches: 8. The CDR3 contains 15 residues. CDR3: CASSQDGGRNGELFF. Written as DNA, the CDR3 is TGCGCCAGCAGCCAAGATGGCGGGAGGAATGGAGAGCTGTTTTTT.

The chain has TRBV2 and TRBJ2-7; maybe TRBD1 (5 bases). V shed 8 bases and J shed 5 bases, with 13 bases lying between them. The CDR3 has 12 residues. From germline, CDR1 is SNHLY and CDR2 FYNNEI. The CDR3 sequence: CASLQGADEQYF. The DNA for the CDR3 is TGTGCCAGCCTGCAGGGTGCGGACGAGCAGTACTTC. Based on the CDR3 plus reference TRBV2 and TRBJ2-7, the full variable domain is EPEVTQTPSHQVTQMGQEVILRCVPISNHLYFYWYRQILGQKVEFLVSFYNNEISEKSEIFDDQFSVERPDGSNFTLKIRSTKLEDSAMYFCASLQGADEQYFGPGTRLTVT.

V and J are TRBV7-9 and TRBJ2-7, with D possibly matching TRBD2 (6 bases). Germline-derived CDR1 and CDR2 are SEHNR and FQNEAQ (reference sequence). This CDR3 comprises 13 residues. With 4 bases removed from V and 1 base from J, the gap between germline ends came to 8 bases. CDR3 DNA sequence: TGTGCCAGCAGCTCAGGACTATCCTACGAGCAGTACTTC. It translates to CASSSGLSYEQYF.

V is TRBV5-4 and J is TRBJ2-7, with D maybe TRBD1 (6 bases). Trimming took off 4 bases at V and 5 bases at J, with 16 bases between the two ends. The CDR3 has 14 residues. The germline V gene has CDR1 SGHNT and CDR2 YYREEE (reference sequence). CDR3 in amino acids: CASSASRQEDEQYF. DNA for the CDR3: TGTGCCAGCAGCGCATCTCGACAGGAGGACGAGCAGTACTTC.

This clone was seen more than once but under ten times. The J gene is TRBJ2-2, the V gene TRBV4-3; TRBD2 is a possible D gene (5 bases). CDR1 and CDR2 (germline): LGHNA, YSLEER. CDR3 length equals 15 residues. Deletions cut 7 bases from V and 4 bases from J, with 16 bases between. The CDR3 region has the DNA TGCGCCAGCACCCCAGGCGGGCTGCTCACCGGGGAGCTGTTTTTT. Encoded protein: CASTPGGLLTGELFF.

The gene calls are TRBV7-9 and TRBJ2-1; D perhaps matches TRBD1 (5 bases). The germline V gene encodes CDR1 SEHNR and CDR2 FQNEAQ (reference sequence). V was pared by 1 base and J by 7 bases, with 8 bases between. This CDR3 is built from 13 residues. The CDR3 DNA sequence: TGTGCCAGCAGCTTAGGGGGCTGGAATGAGCAGTTCTTC. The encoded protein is CASSLGGWNEQFF.

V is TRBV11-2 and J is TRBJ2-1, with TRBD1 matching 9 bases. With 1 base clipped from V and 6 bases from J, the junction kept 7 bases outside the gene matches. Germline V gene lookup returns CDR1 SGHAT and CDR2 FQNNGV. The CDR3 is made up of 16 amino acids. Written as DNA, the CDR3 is TGTGCCAGCAGCTTAGCCCCGGGGGACAGGGTCAATGAGCAGTTCTTC. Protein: CASSLAPGDRVNEQFF.

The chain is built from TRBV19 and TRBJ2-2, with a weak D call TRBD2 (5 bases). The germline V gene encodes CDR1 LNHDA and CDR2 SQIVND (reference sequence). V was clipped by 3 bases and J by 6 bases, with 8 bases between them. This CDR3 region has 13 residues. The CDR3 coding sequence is TGTGCCAGTAGTATTGGGGAGCCCGGGGAGCTGTTTTTT. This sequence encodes CASSIGEPGELFF.

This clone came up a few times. CDR3 nucleotides: TGTGCCAGCAGCTCTCCGGGACAGGGGGCCTACGAGCAGTACTTC. Translating gives CASSSPGQGAYEQYF. V usage is TRBV7-9 and J usage is TRBJ2-7, with 11 bases aligning to TRBD1. CDR3 length: 15 residues. J gave up 2 bases and V 4 bases, and 4 bases lay outside the gene matches. Germline loops: CDR1 SEHNR, CDR2 FQNEAQ (reference sequence).